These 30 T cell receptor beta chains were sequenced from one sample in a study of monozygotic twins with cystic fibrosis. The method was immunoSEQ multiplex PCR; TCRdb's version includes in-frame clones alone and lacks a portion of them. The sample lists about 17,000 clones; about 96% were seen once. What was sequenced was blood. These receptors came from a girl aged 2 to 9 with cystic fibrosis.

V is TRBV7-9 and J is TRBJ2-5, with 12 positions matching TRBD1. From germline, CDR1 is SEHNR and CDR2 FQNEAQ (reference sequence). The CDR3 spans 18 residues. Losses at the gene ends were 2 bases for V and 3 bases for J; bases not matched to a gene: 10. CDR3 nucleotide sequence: TGTGCCAGCAGCTTAATTTTAGGGGGACAGGGGGCGAAAGAGACCCAGTACTTC. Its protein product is CASSLILGGQGAKETQYF.

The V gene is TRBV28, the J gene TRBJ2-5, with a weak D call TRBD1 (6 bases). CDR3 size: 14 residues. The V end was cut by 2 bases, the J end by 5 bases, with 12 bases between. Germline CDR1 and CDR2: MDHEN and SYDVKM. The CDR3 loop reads CASSLNQGSETQYF. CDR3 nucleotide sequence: TGTGCCAGCAGTTTAAACCAGGGGTCGGAGACCCAGTACTTC.

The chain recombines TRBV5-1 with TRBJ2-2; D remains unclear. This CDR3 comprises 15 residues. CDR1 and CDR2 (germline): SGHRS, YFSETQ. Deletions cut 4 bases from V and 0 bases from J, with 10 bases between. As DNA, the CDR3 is TGCGCCAGCAGCCCACTTGCGGCGAACACCGGGGAGCTGTTTTTT. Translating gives CASSPLAANTGELFF.

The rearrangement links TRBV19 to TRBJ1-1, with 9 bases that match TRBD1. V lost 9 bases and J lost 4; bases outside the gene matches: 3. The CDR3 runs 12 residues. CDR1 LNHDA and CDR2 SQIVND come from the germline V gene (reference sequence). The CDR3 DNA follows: TGTGCCAGGGGACAGGGATGCACTGAAGCTTTCTTT. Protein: CARGQGCTEAFF.

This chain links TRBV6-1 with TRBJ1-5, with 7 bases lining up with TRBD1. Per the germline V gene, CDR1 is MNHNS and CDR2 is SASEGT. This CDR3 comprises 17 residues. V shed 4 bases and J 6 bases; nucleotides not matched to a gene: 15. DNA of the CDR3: TGTGCCAGCAGTGGGGGTACGAGGGGGCTGTCGCGTCAGCCCCAGCATTTT. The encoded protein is CASSGGTRGLSRQPQHF.

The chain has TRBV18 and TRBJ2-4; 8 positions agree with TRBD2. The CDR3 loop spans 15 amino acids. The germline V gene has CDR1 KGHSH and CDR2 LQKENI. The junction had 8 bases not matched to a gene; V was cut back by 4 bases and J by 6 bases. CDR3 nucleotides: TGTGCCAGCTCACTCACGGACCTAGCGGGAAACATTCAGTACTTC. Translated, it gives CASSLTDLAGNIQYF.

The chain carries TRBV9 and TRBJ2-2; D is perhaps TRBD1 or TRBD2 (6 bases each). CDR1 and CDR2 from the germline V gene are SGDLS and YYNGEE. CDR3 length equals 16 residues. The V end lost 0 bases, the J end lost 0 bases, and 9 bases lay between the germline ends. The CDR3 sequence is CASSVAGASNTGELFF. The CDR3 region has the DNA TGTGCCAGCAGCGTAGCGGGGGCCTCGAACACCGGGGAGCTGTTTTTT.

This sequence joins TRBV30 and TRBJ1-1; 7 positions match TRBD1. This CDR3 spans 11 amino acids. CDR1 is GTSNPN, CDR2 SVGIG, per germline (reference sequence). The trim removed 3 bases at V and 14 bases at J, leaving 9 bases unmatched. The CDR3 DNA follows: TGTGCCTGGAGAGAGGGGGCATTCAGCTTCTTT. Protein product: CAWREGAFSFF.

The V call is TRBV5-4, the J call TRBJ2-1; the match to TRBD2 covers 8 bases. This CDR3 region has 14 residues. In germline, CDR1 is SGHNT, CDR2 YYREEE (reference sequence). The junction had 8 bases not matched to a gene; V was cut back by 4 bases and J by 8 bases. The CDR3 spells CASSPERGRHEQFF. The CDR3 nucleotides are TGTGCCAGCAGCCCCGAGCGGGGGCGGCATGAGCAGTTCTTC.

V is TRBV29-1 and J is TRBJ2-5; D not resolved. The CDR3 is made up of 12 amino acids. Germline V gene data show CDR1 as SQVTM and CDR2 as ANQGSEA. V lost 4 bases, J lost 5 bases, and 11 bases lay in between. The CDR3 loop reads CSVGAPRETQYF. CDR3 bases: TGCAGCGTTGGGGCCCCGAGGGAGACCCAGTACTTC.

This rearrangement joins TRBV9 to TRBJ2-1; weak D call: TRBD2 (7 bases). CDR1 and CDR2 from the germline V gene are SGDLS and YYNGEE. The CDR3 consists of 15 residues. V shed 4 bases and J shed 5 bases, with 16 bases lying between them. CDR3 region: CASSNAGARHNEQFF. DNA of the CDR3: TGTGCCAGCAGCAATGCGGGGGCGCGACACAATGAGCAGTTCTTC.

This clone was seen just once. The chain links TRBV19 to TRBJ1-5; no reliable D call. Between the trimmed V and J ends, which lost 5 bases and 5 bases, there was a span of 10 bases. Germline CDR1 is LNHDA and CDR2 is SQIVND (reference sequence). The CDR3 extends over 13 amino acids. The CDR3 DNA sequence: TGTGCCAGTAGTGCGCAAGGCGATCAGCCCCAGCATTTT. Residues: CASSAQGDQPQHF.

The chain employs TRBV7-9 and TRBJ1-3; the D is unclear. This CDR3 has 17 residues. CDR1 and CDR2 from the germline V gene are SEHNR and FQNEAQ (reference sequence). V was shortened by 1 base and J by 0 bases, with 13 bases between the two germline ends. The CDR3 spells CASSLGVGSRSGNTIYF. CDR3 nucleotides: TGTGCCAGCAGCTTAGGGGTAGGGAGCCGCTCTGGAAACACCATATATTTT.

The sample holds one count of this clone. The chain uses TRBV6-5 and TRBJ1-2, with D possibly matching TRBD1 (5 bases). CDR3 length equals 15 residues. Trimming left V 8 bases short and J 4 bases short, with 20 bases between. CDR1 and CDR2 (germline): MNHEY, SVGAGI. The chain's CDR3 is CASSYSRVVAYGYTF. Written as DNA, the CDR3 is TGTGCCAGCTCCTACTCCAGGGTAGTCGCCTATGGCTACACCTTC.

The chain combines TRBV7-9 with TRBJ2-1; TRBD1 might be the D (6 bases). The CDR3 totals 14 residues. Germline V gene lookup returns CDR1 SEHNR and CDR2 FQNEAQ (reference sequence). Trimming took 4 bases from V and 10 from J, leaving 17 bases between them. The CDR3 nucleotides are TGTGCCAGCAGCTCACCCATCCCAGGGGACGAGCAGTTCTTC. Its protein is CASSSPIPGDEQFF.

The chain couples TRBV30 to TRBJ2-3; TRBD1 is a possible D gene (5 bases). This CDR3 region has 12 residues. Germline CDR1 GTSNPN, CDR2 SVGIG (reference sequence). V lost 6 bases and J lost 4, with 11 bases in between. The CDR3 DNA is TGTGCCTGTTCAGGGTCCTCAGATACGCAGTATTTT. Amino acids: CACSGSSDTQYF.

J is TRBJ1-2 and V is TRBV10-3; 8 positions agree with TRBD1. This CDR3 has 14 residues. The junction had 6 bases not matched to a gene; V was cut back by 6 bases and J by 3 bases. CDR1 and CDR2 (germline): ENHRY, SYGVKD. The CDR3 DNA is TGTGCCATCAGGGAAGGACAGGGCGACTATGGCTACACCTTC. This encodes CAIREGQGDYGYTF.

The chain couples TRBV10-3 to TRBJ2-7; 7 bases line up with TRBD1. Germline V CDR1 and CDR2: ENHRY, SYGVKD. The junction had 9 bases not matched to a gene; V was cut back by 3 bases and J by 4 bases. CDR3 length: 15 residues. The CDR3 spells CAISEATGKGYEQYF. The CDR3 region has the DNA TGTGCCATCAGTGAAGCGACAGGGAAGGGGTACGAGCAGTACTTC.

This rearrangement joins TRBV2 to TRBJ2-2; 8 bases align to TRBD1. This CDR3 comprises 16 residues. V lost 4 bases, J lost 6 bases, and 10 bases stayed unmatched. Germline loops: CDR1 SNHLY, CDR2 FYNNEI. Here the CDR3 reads CASSAPPTGESGELFF. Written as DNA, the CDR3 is TGTGCCAGCAGTGCTCCTCCGACAGGGGAATCCGGGGAGCTGTTTTTT.

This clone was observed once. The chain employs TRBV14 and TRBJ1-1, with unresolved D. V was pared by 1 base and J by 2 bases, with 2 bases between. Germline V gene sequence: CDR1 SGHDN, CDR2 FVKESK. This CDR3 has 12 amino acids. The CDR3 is CASSQVNTEAFF. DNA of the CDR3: TGTGCCAGCAGCCAAGTAAACACTGAAGCTTTCTTT.

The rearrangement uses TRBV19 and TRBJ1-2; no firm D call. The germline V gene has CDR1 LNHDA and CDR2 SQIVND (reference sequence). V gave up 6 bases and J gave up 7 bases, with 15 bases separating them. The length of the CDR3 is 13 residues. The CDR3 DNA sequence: TGTGCCAGTAGGAGACAAATTAATGCTGGCTACACCTTC. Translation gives CASRRQINAGYTF.

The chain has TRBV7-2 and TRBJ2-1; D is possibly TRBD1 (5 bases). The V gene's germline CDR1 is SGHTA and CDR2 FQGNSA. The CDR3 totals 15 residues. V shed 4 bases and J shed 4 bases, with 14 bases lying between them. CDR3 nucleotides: TGTGCCAGCAGCTCAGGGCCCCCCGGGTACAATGAGCAGTTCTTC. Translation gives CASSSGPPGYNEQFF.

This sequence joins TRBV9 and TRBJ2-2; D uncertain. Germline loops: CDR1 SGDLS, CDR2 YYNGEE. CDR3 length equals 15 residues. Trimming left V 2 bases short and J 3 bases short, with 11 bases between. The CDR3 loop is CASSVGRADTGELFF. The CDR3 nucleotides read TGTGCCAGCAGCGTCGGTAGGGCCGACACCGGGGAGCTGTTTTTT.

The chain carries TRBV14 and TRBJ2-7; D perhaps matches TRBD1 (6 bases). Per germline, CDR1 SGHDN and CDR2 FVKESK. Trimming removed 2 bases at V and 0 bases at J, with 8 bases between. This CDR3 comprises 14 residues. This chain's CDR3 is CASSQIQGSYEQYF. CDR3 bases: TGTGCCAGCAGCCAAATACAGGGCTCCTACGAGCAGTACTTC.

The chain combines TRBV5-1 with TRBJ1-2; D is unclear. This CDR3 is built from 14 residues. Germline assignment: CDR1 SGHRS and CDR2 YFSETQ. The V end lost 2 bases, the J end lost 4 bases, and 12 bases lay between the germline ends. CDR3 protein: CASSFDGPLYGYTF. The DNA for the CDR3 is TGCGCCAGCAGCTTTGACGGACCTCTCTATGGCTACACCTTC.

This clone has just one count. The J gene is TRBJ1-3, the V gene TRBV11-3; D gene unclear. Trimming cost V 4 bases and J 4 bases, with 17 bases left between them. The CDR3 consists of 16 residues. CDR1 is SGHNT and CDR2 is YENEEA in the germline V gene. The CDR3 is CASSSQPTGIGNTIYF. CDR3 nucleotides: TGTGCCAGCAGCTCTCAGCCAACGGGCATAGGAAACACCATATATTTT.

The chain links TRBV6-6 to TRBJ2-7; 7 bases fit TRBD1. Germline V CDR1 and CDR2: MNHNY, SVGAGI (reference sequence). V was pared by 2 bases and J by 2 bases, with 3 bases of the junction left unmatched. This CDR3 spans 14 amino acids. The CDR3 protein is CASSYTGVPYEQYF. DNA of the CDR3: TGTGCCAGCAGTTACACAGGGGTCCCCTACGAGCAGTACTTC.

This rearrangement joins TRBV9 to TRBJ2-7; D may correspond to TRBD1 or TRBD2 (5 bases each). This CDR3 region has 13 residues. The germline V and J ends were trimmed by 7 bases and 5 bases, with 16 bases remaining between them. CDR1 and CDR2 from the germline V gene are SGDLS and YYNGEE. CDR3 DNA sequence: TGTGCCAGCGGACGGGGCCCTTCGGACGAGCAGTACTTC. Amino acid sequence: CASGRGPSDEQYF.

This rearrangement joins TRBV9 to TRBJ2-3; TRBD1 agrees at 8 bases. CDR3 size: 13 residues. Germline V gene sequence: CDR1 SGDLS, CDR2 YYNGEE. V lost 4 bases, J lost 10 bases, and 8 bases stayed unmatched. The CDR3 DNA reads TGTGCCAGCAGCCCCGCCCAGGGGGCACCGCAGTATTTT. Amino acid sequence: CASSPAQGAPQYF. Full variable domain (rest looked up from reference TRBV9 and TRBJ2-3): DSGVTQTPKHLITATGQRVTLRCSPRSGDLSVYWYQQSLDQGLQFLIQYYNGEERAKGNILERFSAQQFPDLHSELNLSSLELGDSALYFCASSPAQGAPQYFGPGTRLTVL.

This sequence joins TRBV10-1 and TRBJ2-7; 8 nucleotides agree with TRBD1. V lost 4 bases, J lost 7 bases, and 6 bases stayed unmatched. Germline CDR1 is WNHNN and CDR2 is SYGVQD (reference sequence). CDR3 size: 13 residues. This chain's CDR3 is CASSGGQGLEQYF. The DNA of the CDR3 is TGCGCCAGCAGTGGCGGACAGGGTTTGGAGCAGTACTTC.